The 12 T cell receptor beta chains listed next were all sequenced from one sample in a study of blood T cell repertoires in COVID-19. Assay: immunoSEQ multiplex PCR; the TCRdb copy retains only in-frame clones and omits some. The sample lists 55,000 to 85,000 clones; roughly 77% were seen once. The sample was peripheral blood. The receptors stem from a woman between 65 and 79 years old with acute or convalescent COVID-19.

The chain carries TRBV5-4 and TRBJ2-1, with 12 bases matching TRBD1. This CDR3 comprises 19 residues. The V gene end was trimmed by 0 bases and the J gene end by 3 bases; junction bases not matched to a gene: 10. Germline CDR1 reads SGHNT; CDR2 reads YYREEE (reference sequence). The CDR3 DNA sequence: TGTGCCAGCAGCTTGGGGGGACAGGGGGCGCAGGGGGTCTACAATGAGCAGTTCTTC. Protein sequence: CASSLGGQGAQGVYNEQFF.

The count of this clone is one. V gene TRBV10-3 combines with J gene TRBJ2-6, with TRBD2 matching over 8 bases. V lost 11 bases to trimming and J lost 4 bases; unmatched junction nucleotides: 4. This CDR3 region has 13 residues. Germline V gives CDR1 ENHRY, CDR2 SYGVKD. CDR3 in DNA: TGTGCCTCGGGGGGGCTCGGGGCCAACGTCCTGACTTTC. Translated, it gives CASGGLGANVLTF.

V usage is TRBV5-1 and J usage is TRBJ2-1, with 8 bases matching TRBD1. The length of the CDR3 is 14 residues. Unmatched junction bases numbered 8, after V lost 4 bases and J lost 8 bases. Per germline, CDR1 SGHRS and CDR2 YFSETQ. CDR3 region: CASSPNRGEYEQFF. CDR3 nucleotide sequence: TGCGCCAGCAGCCCGAACAGGGGGGAGTATGAGCAGTTCTTC.

The gene calls are TRBV2 and TRBJ2-1; D is unclear. Germline assignment: CDR1 SNHLY and CDR2 FYNNEI. The CDR3 sequence is 15 residues long. V gave up 1 base and J gave up 1 base, with 8 bases separating them. The CDR3: CASSEGPESYNEQFF. For the CDR3, the DNA is TGTGCCAGCAGTGAAGGACCGGAGTCCTACAATGAGCAGTTCTTC.

V gene TRBV19 combines with J gene TRBJ2-4; 9 nucleotides align to TRBD2. The CDR3 covers 14 residues. The V and J ends lost 0 bases and 12 bases, in that order; junction bases with no gene match: 6. Germline V lookup: CDR1 LNHDA, CDR2 SQIVND (reference sequence). CDR3 sequence: CASSIDSLAGPQYF. CDR3 nucleotides: TGTGCCAGTAGTATAGATAGTCTAGCGGGACCTCAGTACTTC. Looking up the rest from reference TRBV19 and TRBJ2-4 gives the full variable domain: DGGITQSPKYLFRKEGQNVTLSCEQNLNHDAMYWYRQDPGQGLRLIYYSQIVNDFQKGDIAEGYSVSREKKESFPLTVTSAQKNPTAFYLCASSIDSLAGPQYFGAGTRLSVL.

Only a few counts were recorded for this clone. The J gene is TRBJ2-1, the V gene TRBV27; unclear D gene. Trimming took off 0 bases at V and 4 bases at J, with 10 bases between the two ends. CDR1 is MNHEY, CDR2 SMNVEV, per germline (reference sequence). The CDR3 runs 15 residues. CDR3 nucleotide sequence: TGTGCCAGCAGTTTATCCGGGTTCGGGTACAATGAGCAGTTCTTC. Translation: CASSLSGFGYNEQFF.

V is TRBV19 and J is TRBJ1-1, with TRBD1 identical over 7 bases. J lost 4 bases, V lost 1 base, and 3 bases had no gene match. CDR1 is LNHDA and CDR2 is SQIVND in the germline V gene (reference sequence). The length of the CDR3 is 14 residues. As DNA, the CDR3 is TGTGCCAGTAGTATAGGACAGGGAATCACTGAAGCTTTCTTT. This gives the protein CASSIGQGITEAFF. Complete variable domain (other parts from reference TRBV19 and TRBJ1-1): DGGITQSPKYLFRKEGQNVTLSCEQNLNHDAMYWYRQDPGQGLRLIYYSQIVNDFQKGDIAEGYSVSREKKESFPLTVTSAQKNPTAFYLCASSIGQGITEAFFGQGTRLTVV.

This clone appeared once. The V gene is TRBV2, the J gene TRBJ2-5; 7 positions agree with TRBD1. The CDR3 totals 15 residues. From germline, CDR1 is SNHLY and CDR2 FYNNEI. Trimming cost V 4 bases and J 2 bases; bases outside gene matches: 7. In nucleotides, the CDR3 is TGTGCCAGCAGTGTTAACAGGGGTTGGCAAGAGACCCAGTACTTC. Amino acid sequence: CASSVNRGWQETQYF.

This clone has more than one count but fewer than ten. This chain links TRBV28 with TRBJ1-2, with 7 nucleotides matching TRBD1. With 5 bases clipped from V and 4 bases from J, the junction kept 4 bases outside the gene matches. CDR3 length: 13 amino acids. Germline V gene data show CDR1 as MDHEN and CDR2 as SYDVKM. In DNA form, the CDR3 reads TGTGCCAGCAGTCCGGGACAGTTCTATGGCTACACCTTC. It encodes CASSPGQFYGYTF.

V gene TRBV6-2 or TRBV6-3 combines with J gene TRBJ2-1; 10 bases align to TRBD1. This CDR3 region has 15 residues. The germline gives CDR1 MNHEY, CDR2 SVGEGT. The J segment lost 7 bases and the V segment lost 6 bases, leaving 9 bases of the junction unmatched. CDR3 in amino acids: CASSTGTGVPNEQFF. The CDR3 nucleotides are TGTGCCAGCAGCACCGGGACAGGGGTACCAAATGAGCAGTTCTTC.

This chain uses TRBV18 with TRBJ1-1, with 9 nucleotides matching TRBD1. The CDR3 is 15 amino acids. Germline CDR1 and CDR2: KGHSH and LQKENI. The V segment lost 4 bases and the J segment 2 bases; nucleotides outside the gene matches: 5. The CDR3 is CASSLRTGVNTEAFF. DNA for the CDR3: TGTGCCAGCTCACTTCGGACAGGGGTCAACACTGAAGCTTTCTTT.

The J gene is TRBJ2-3, the V gene TRBV28, with D possibly matching TRBD2 (7 bases). CDR3 length equals 16 residues. From germline, CDR1 is MDHEN and CDR2 SYDVKM. The V and J ends lost 8 bases and 5 bases respectively, with 23 bases between them. The CDR3 sequence is CASRVNGGRPGDTQYF. In DNA, the CDR3 is TGTGCCAGCCGGGTAAACGGGGGGCGGCCGGGAGATACGCAGTATTTT.